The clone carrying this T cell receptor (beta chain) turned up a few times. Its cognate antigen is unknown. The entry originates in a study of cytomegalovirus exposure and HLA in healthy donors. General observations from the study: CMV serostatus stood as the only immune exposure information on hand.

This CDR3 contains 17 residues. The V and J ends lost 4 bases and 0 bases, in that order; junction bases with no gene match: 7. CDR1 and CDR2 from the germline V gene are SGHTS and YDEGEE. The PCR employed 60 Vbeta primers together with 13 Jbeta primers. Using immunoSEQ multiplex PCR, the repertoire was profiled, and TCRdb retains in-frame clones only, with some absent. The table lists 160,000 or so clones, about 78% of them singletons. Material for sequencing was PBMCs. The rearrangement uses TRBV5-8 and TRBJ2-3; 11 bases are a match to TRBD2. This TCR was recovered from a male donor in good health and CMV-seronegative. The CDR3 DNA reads TGTGCCAGCAGCCCCGGACTAGCGGGTATTAGCACAGATACGCAGTATTTT. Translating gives CASSPGLAGISTDTQYF.